A single sample gave rise to the 30 T cell receptor beta chains below, sequenced in a study of T cell responses to AZD1222 COVID-19 vaccine. The method was immunoSEQ multiplex PCR; TCRdb's version includes in-frame clones alone and lacks a portion of them. The data show about 150,000 clones, 80% to 95% seen once. This material consisted of peripheral blood, taken 28 days after the second AZD1222 dose. The receptors here all came from an adult who received the AZD1222 COVID-19 vaccine.

The chain uses TRBV6-5 and TRBJ2-7; a weak D match, TRBD1 (6 bases). The CDR3 runs to 14 residues. Germline-derived CDR1 and CDR2 are MNHEY and SVGAGI. V was cut by 8 bases and J by 5 bases, with 19 bases left in between. This CDR3 is CASSTTGPFDEQYF. CDR3 DNA sequence: TGTGCCAGCTCAACGACAGGTCCGTTCGACGAGCAGTACTTC.

The chain couples TRBV4-3 to TRBJ1-2; D uncertain. The V and J ends lost 1 base and 0 bases respectively, with 9 bases between them. The CDR3 is 15 residues long. Germline V gene lookup returns CDR1 LGHNA and CDR2 YSLEER. The CDR3 DNA follows: TGCGCCAGCAGCCAAGGGGCAGGAGCTAACTATGGCTACACCTTC. It specifies CASSQGAGANYGYTF.

This chain links TRBV5-1 with TRBJ2-3; D is unclear. The CDR3 spans 12 residues. Germline lookup yields CDR1 SGHRS and CDR2 YFSETQ. The V gene lost 2 bases and the J gene lost 8 bases, with 9 bases spanning the gap. The CDR3: CASSLEAATQYF. CDR3 in DNA: TGCGCCAGCAGCTTAGAGGCAGCTACGCAGTATTTT.

The genes are TRBV7-9 and TRBJ1-1; D gene uncertain. Trimming stripped 5 bases from V and 4 bases from J, with 8 bases between. The germline gives CDR1 SEHNR, CDR2 FQNEAQ (reference sequence). The CDR3 is made up of 12 amino acids. The CDR3: CASSLMSTEAFF. CDR3 sequence (DNA): TGTGCCAGCAGCCTTATGTCCACTGAAGCTTTCTTT. Using reference TRBV7-9 and TRBJ1-1 for the parts outside the CDR3, the full variable domain is DTGVSQNPRHKITKRGQNVTFRCDPISEHNRLYWYRQTLGQGPEFLTYFQNEAQLEKSRLLSDRFSAERPKGSFSTLEIQRTEQGDSAMYLCASSLMSTEAFFGQGTRLTVV.

V usage is TRBV14 and J usage is TRBJ1-1, with TRBD1 as a possible D gene (6 bases). This CDR3 has 14 amino acids. V lost 4 bases, J lost 6 bases, and 15 bases lay in between. Germline lookup yields CDR1 SGHDN and CDR2 FVKESK. CDR3 region: CASSPPTGTPEAFF. The CDR3 bases are TGTGCCAGCAGCCCCCCCACAGGGACCCCTGAAGCTTTCTTT. The full variable domain, in which reference TRBV14 and TRBJ1-1 provide the parts outside the CDR3, is EAGVTQFPSHSVIEKGQTVTLRCDPISGHDNLYWYRRVMGKEIKFLLHFVKESKQDESGMPNNRFLAERTGGTYSTLKVQPAELEDSGVYFCASSPPTGTPEAFFGQGTRLTVV.

Only one count was recorded for this clone. The J gene is TRBJ1-4, the V gene TRBV29-1; D remains unclear. The CDR3 contains 12 residues. Germline CDR1 and CDR2: SQVTM and ANQGSEA. Trimming removed 4 bases at V and 0 bases at J, with 3 bases between. CDR3 nucleotide sequence: TGCAGCGTTGGGCCAACTAATGAAAAACTGTTTTTT. This codes for CSVGPTNEKLFF.

This chain uses TRBV2 with TRBJ1-6; D may be TRBD1 (5 bases). This CDR3 has 13 residues. Germline V lookup: CDR1 SNHLY, CDR2 FYNNEI. The V end was cut by 4 bases, the J end by 7 bases, with 8 bases between. CDR3 sequence: CASSAQGNSPLHF. DNA of the CDR3: TGTGCCAGCAGTGCCCAGGGAAATTCACCCCTCCACTTT.

V usage is TRBV28 and J usage is TRBJ1-2; tentative D call: TRBD1 (5 bases). V lost 6 bases to trimming and J lost 3 bases, with 17 bases between them. The germline V gene has CDR1 MDHEN and CDR2 SYDVKM. This CDR3 contains 15 residues. CDR3 nucleotide sequence: TGTGCCAGCAGAGACCGGGGGAGCCGAGACTATGGCTACACCTTC. Encoded protein: CASRDRGSRDYGYTF.

V and J are TRBV28 and TRBJ1-5; D unresolved. Per germline, CDR1 MDHEN and CDR2 SYDVKM. The CDR3 totals 12 residues. With 2 bases removed from V and 7 bases from J, the gap between germline ends came to 6 bases. CDR3 in amino acids: CASSLLGQPQHF. The CDR3, as DNA: TGTGCCAGCAGTTTACTAGGCCAGCCCCAGCATTTT.

A word on this clone: Other nucleotide sequences in the sample specify the same CDR3. V is TRBV19 and J is TRBJ1-1; D remains unclear. The germline V gene has CDR1 LNHDA and CDR2 SQIVND (reference sequence). V was pared by 1 base and J by 1 base, with 4 bases between. The CDR3 has 13 residues. CDR3: CASSIGGNTEAFF. The CDR3, as DNA: TGTGCCAGTAGTATAGGCGGGAACACTGAAGCTTTCTTT.

This chain joins TRBV29-1 and TRBJ1-6; D ambiguous. CDR3 length: 13 amino acids. CDR1 is SQVTM and CDR2 is ANQGSEA in the germline V gene. Deletions cut 6 bases from V and 5 bases from J, with 11 bases between. The CDR3 region has the DNA TGCAGCGTCTCGGACCGAAATAATTCACCCCTCCACTTT. Its translation is CSVSDRNNSPLHF.

The chain combines TRBV5-6 with TRBJ1-2, with unresolved D. This CDR3 is 14 amino acids long. Trimming stripped 1 base from V and 4 bases from J, with 11 bases between. Germline loops: CDR1 SGHDT, CDR2 YYEEEE. CDR3 sequence (DNA): TGTGCCAGCAGCTTGTCGAAAGGGATCTATGGCTACACCTTC. Protein product: CASSLSKGIYGYTF.

The gene calls are TRBV15 and TRBJ2-1; 8 bases map to TRBD2. Trimming removed 0 bases from V and 6 bases from J; junction bases left unmatched: 4. Per germline, CDR1 LNHNV and CDR2 YYDKDF (reference sequence). The CDR3 consists of 15 residues. CDR3 in amino acids: CATSRDPGGTNEQFF. CDR3 sequence (DNA): TGTGCCACCAGCAGAGACCCGGGGGGGACCAATGAGCAGTTCTTC.

The rearrangement joins TRBV5-5 to TRBJ2-2, with a tentative D call TRBD1 (6 bases). Between the trimmed V and J ends, which lost 1 base and 5 bases, there was a span of 15 bases. The CDR3 spans 16 residues. Germline assignment: CDR1 SGHKS and CDR2 YYEKEE (reference sequence). The CDR3 DNA sequence: TGTGCCAGCAGCTTGTCTGGGGGCGCCGGGACCGGGGAGCTGTTTTTT. As protein: CASSLSGGAGTGELFF.

The V and J genes are TRBV4-3 and TRBJ1-1; a weak D match, TRBD1 (6 bases). Trimming pared 1 base from V and 4 bases from J, leaving 10 bases between. CDR1 is LGHNA, CDR2 YSLEER, per germline. The CDR3 spans 14 residues. The CDR3 sequence: CASSQAGGGTEAFF. CDR3 coding DNA: TGCGCCAGCAGCCAAGCCGGAGGGGGCACTGAAGCTTTCTTT.

This chain links TRBV29-1 with TRBJ2-7; possible D gene TRBD1, 6 bases. This CDR3 comprises 12 residues. CDR1 SQVTM and CDR2 ANQGSEA come from the germline V gene. The ends were cut back, 5 bases at V and 7 bases at J, with 15 bases in the middle. The CDR3 loop is CSVTGSAWEQYF. In DNA, the CDR3 is TGCAGCGTTACAGGGTCCGCGTGGGAGCAGTACTTC.

The chain couples TRBV19 to TRBJ2-7; 8 bases fit TRBD1. Trimming at V came to 4 bases and at J to 7 bases, leaving 12 bases not matched to a gene. CDR3 length: 15 residues. The germline CDR1 and CDR2 sequences are LNHDA and SQIVND (reference sequence). The CDR3: CASSTGQGGLREQYF. The DNA for the CDR3 is TGTGCCAGTAGTACCGGACAGGGAGGACTAAGAGAGCAGTACTTC.

J is TRBJ1-2 and V is TRBV9, with D uncertain. V was shortened by 0 bases and J by 0 bases, with 6 bases between the two germline ends. CDR1 SGDLS and CDR2 YYNGEE come from the germline V gene. This CDR3 has 14 amino acids. The CDR3, as DNA: TGTGCCAGCAGCGTAGTGACCTCTAACTATGGCTACACCTTC. It is translated as CASSVVTSNYGYTF.

This chain joins TRBV7-9 and TRBJ1-1; a weak D match, TRBD1 (5 bases). Trimming left V 3 bases short and J 6 bases short, with 8 bases between. CDR3 length equals 12 residues. Looked up from germline, CDR1 is SEHNR and CDR2 is FQNEAQ (reference sequence). CDR3 DNA sequence: TGTGCCAGCAGCTTCGGGGGGGCTGAAGCTTTCTTT. Protein sequence: CASSFGGAEAFF.

The chain carries TRBV2 and TRBJ2-7; no definite D call. V was trimmed by 7 bases and J by 7 bases, leaving 11 bases between them. The CDR3 is 11 amino acids. Germline CDR1 SNHLY, CDR2 FYNNEI. The CDR3 DNA reads as TGTGCCAGCAAGGTGCTGCTTGAGCAGTACTTC. Amino acids: CASKVLLEQYF.

This chain uses TRBV5-4 with TRBJ2-7, with TRBD2 matching 8 bases. V dropped 3 bases and J dropped 0; count of bases not matched to a gene: 5. CDR1 and CDR2 (germline): SGHNT, YYREEE (reference sequence). The CDR3 is 15 amino acids. The chain's CDR3 is CASSWGGTSSYEQYF. In nucleotides, the CDR3 is TGTGCCAGCAGCTGGGGCGGGACTAGCTCCTACGAGCAGTACTTC.

The chain recombines TRBV2 with TRBJ2-2; perhaps D is TRBD1 or TRBD2 (5 bases each). V was cut by 6 bases and J by 6 bases, with 8 bases left in between. The CDR3 is made up of 12 amino acids. Germline V lookup: CDR1 SNHLY, CDR2 FYNNEI. The CDR3 bases are TGTGCCAGCAGGTGGGGACCCGGGGAGCTGTTTTTT. It yields the protein CASRWGPGELFF. The full variable domain, with the rest looked up from reference TRBV2 and TRBJ2-2, is EPEVTQTPSHQVTQMGQEVILRCVPISNHLYFYWYRQILGQKVEFLVSFYNNEISEKSEIFDDQFSVERPDGSNFTLKIRSTKLEDSAMYFCASRWGPGELFFGEGSRLTVL.

V usage is TRBV7-9 and J usage is TRBJ2-2; possible D gene TRBD1, 5 bases. The CDR3 length is 14 residues. Germline-derived CDR1 and CDR2 are SEHNR and FQNEAQ (reference sequence). With 5 bases removed from V and 3 bases from J, the gap between germline ends came to 10 bases. CDR3 sequence: CASSLGADTGELFF. The CDR3, as DNA: TGTGCCAGCAGCCTAGGGGCGGACACCGGGGAGCTGTTTTTT.

V is TRBV2 and J is TRBJ1-4; perhaps TRBD1 as D (5 bases). Trimming took 6 bases from V and 5 from J, leaving 16 bases between them. The germline V gene has CDR1 SNHLY and CDR2 FYNNEI. CDR3 length equals 15 residues. The CDR3 DNA follows: TGTGCCAGCAGGGAGACAGCGGGAGTGAATGAAAAACTGTTTTTT. Protein sequence: CASRETAGVNEKLFF.

V usage is TRBV11-2 and J usage is TRBJ1-1; D is undetermined. The CDR3 is made up of 14 amino acids. Trimming pared 2 bases from V and 1 base from J, leaving 8 bases between. Looked up from germline, CDR1 is SGHAT and CDR2 is FQNNGV. This chain's CDR3 is CASSLLYGNTEAFF. The CDR3 region has the DNA TGTGCCAGCAGCTTACTCTACGGGAACACTGAAGCTTTCTTT.

The rearrangement joins TRBV27 to TRBJ2-7; possible D gene TRBD1, 5 bases. This CDR3 has 15 residues. Germline values: CDR1 MNHEY, CDR2 SMNVEV (reference sequence). The germline V and J ends were trimmed by 1 base and 2 bases, with 12 bases remaining between them. CDR3 residues: CASSLFPDKTYEQYF. As DNA, the CDR3 is TGTGCCAGCAGTTTATTCCCGGACAAAACCTACGAGCAGTACTTC.

J is TRBJ2-1 and V is TRBV6-5; TRBD2 matches 10 bases. The germline V gene encodes CDR1 MNHEY and CDR2 SVGAGI. The CDR3 runs to 16 residues. With 4 bases clipped from V and 4 bases from J, the junction kept 7 bases outside the gene matches. The CDR3 DNA sequence: TGTGCCAGCAGTTTTACGGGGACTAGCGAATACAATGAGCAGTTCTTC. It encodes CASSFTGTSEYNEQFF.

The chain recombines TRBV28 with TRBJ2-2, with D possibly matching TRBD1 (6 bases). Trimming stripped 5 bases from V and 2 bases from J, with 27 bases between. The CDR3 spans 20 residues. CDR1 and CDR2 (germline): MDHEN, SYDVKM. CDR3 loop: CASSKPGDNQLTLNTGELFF. CDR3 DNA: TGTGCCAGCAGTAAACCCGGGGACAACCAGCTTACCCTCAACACCGGGGAGCTGTTTTTT.

Concerning this clone: In the same sample, other DNA sequences code for this CDR3. The chain links TRBV12-3 or TRBV12-4 to TRBJ2-7; TRBD1 might be the D (6 bases). Deletions cut 6 bases from V and 3 bases from J, with 9 bases between. The CDR3 contains 12 residues. This CDR3 is CASSPQGYEQYF. The CDR3 region has the DNA TGTGCCAGCAGCCCACAGGGCTACGAGCAGTACTTC.

The J gene is TRBJ1-5, the V gene TRBV2; D unresolved. V lost 5 bases to trimming and J lost 0 bases, with 8 bases between them. Germline CDR1 SNHLY, CDR2 FYNNEI. This CDR3 spans 14 amino acids. The CDR3 nucleotides read TGTGCCAGCAGTCATCAAAGTAGCAATCAGCCCCAGCATTTT. This codes for CASSHQSSNQPQHF.